The sequence of this TCR beta chain was determined in a study of long-term antiretroviral therapy in people with HIV. General study findings and limits: CDR3 lengths in HIV samples spanned a narrower range than controls.

Everyone in the study who had HIV was treated in the United States. There were roughly 1-10 million cryopreserved PBMC in the samples before DNA extraction. The CDR3 has 14 amino acids. V shed 3 bases and J shed 0 bases, with 9 bases lying between them. Looked up from germline, CDR1 is LNHDA and CDR2 is SQIVND (reference sequence). Turning to this clone: Antigen specificity is unknown.

This was the immunoSEQ v3.0 assay at survey level. Clones were read by immunoSEQ multiplex PCR, and TCRdb kept only the in-frame ones, dropping some. Altogether roughly 29,000 clones are present, 90% to 95% being singletons, with the ten largest covering around 8%. This sequence was found in a man aged 25 to 40 with HIV. Sample: unsorted PBMCs, taken about 6.6 years after starting antiretroviral therapy. The V call is TRBV19, the J call TRBJ2-7; the D is unclear. The CDR3 is CASSISESSYEQYF. For the CDR3, the DNA is TGTGCCAGTAGTATCTCGGAGAGCTCCTACGAGCAGTACTTC.